This T cell receptor (beta chain) was obtained from a study of post-analysis software for immune sequencing data. Study-wide results and caveats: Comparison of patients with controls showed roughly five TRBV segments more frequent in patients, TRBV5-6, TRBV5-1 and TRBV20-1 among them. Compared against controls, patients with multiple sclerosis displayed significantly lower normalized Chao1 diversity.

CDR3 length: 14 residues. Germline-derived CDR1 and CDR2 are DFQATT and SNEGSKA (reference sequence). V was trimmed by 3 bases and J by 3 bases, leaving 15 bases between them. The library was made from cDNA and included unique molecular identifiers. MiXCR, run by TCRdb on the PCR reads, gives a single entry per CDR3 protein. The data contain about 820,000 distinct CDR3 sequences, roughly 50% of them singletons. This clonotype occurred a few times. Its antigen is not known. The genes are TRBV20-1 and TRBJ2-7; the D is unclear. Input material: blood. The receptor's source is a girl aged 5-17 years with multiple sclerosis. The CDR3 sequence: CSARRPGRDYEQYF. CDR3 in DNA: TGCAGTGCTAGGCGACCGGGCCGTGACTACGAGCAGTACTTC.